The 9 T cell receptor beta chains below come from one sample, sequenced in a study of PD-1 blockade in classical Hodgkin lymphoma. Sequencing used immunoSEQ multiplex PCR; TCRdb keeps in-frame clones, though not all of them. In the table there are about 20,000 clones, 80% to 85% of which are singletons. Each patient experienced a relapse that followed autologous stem cell transplantation, and brentuximab vedotin exposure varied. The input for sequencing was peripheral blood mononuclear cells (PBMCs), taken at baseline. The source is a human donor with classical Hodgkin lymphoma.

The chain uses TRBV4-1 and TRBJ2-1; D possibly corresponds to TRBD1 (6 bases). The CDR3 sequence is 16 residues long. The V end was cut by 7 bases, the J end by 9 bases, with 25 bases between. The germline gives CDR1 MGHRA, CDR2 YSYEKL. CDR3 amino acids: CASTTQQGPTRGEQFF. Here the CDR3 DNA reads TGCGCCAGCACCACACAACAGGGCCCAACCCGCGGTGAGCAGTTCTTC.

This clone appeared a few times. This sequence joins TRBV7-3 and TRBJ1-2; TRBD1 is a possible D gene (5 bases). The CDR3 extends over 15 amino acids. CDR1 SGHTA and CDR2 FQGTGA come from the germline V gene. Trimming removed 1 base at V and 2 bases at J, with 11 bases between. CDR3 sequence (DNA): TGTGCCAGCAGCTTAAGTAGGGACGGCAACTATGGCTACACCTTC. Amino acid sequence: CASSLSRDGNYGYTF.

This clone is labeled as large (0.1 to 1%). This chain joins TRBV7-8 and TRBJ1-1; 8 nucleotides match TRBD1. The CDR3 spans 15 residues. Germline trimming cut 1 base from V and 4 bases from J; bases unmatched to any gene: 5. Germline-derived CDR1 and CDR2 are SGHVS and FQNEAQ. CDR3 nucleotide sequence: TGTGCCAGCAGCTTAGGGACAGGGTTGGCCACTGAAGCTTTCTTT. The encoded protein is CASSLGTGLATEAFF.

The chain uses TRBV5-1 and TRBJ2-7, with 9 bases lining up with TRBD1. The CDR3 extends over 12 amino acids. V lost 6 bases and J lost 5; bases outside the gene matches: 3. From germline, CDR1 is SGHRS and CDR2 YFSETQ. The DNA for the CDR3 is TGCGCCAGCAACGACAGGGGGAACGAGCAGTACTTC. Translating gives CASNDRGNEQYF. Full variable domain (remainder filled in from reference TRBV5-1 and TRBJ2-7): KAGVTQTPRYLIKTRGQQVTLSCSPISGHRSVSWYQQTPGQGLQFLFEYFSETQRNKGNFPGRFSGRQFSNSRSEMNVSTLELGDSALYLCASNDRGNEQYFGPGTRLTVT.

The chain recombines TRBV25-1 with TRBJ1-2; D perhaps matches TRBD1 (5 bases). The CDR3 is made up of 14 amino acids. From germline, CDR1 is MGHDK and CDR2 SYGVNS. V lost 6 bases and J lost 3, with 14 bases in between. CDR3 loop: CASSEHRTDYGYTF. Written as DNA, the CDR3 is TGTGCCAGCAGCGAACACAGGACGGACTATGGCTACACCTTC.

This clone was seen just once. This chain uses TRBV11-3 with TRBJ1-2; no clear D gene. V lost 1 base and J lost 3, with 3 bases in between. The CDR3 spans 12 residues. CDR1 SGHNT and CDR2 YENEEA come from the germline V gene. CDR3 sequence (DNA): TGTGCCAGCAGCTTAGGATACTATGGCTACACCTTC. Translating gives CASSLGYYGYTF.

The CDR3 loop reads CASSPQETQYF. CDR3 nucleotide sequence: TGTGCCAGCAGCCCACAAGAGACCCAGTACTTC. V and J are TRBV7-8 and TRBJ2-5, with no clear D. V lost 5 bases to trimming and J lost 2 bases, with 3 bases between them. The CDR3 consists of 11 residues. The V gene's germline CDR1 is SGHVS and CDR2 FQNEAQ.

This clone has more than one count but fewer than ten. The rearrangement uses TRBV19 and TRBJ2-2, with D perhaps TRBD1 or TRBD2 (6 bases each). Germline V CDR1 and CDR2: LNHDA, SQIVND (reference sequence). The CDR3 contains 14 residues. V was cut by 4 bases and J by 5 bases, with 11 bases left in between. CDR3 sequence (DNA): TGTGCCAGTAGTAACAGGGCGGGGACCGGGGAGCTGTTTTTT. Translated: CASSNRAGTGELFF.

The rearrangement links TRBV5-1 to TRBJ1-1, with 8 positions matching TRBD1. There are 15 residues in the CDR3. The germline V gene encodes CDR1 SGHRS and CDR2 YFSETQ. The trim removed 5 bases at V and 4 bases at J, leaving 10 bases unmatched. The CDR3 spells CASRGADRAGTEAFF. CDR3 DNA sequence: TGCGCCAGCAGGGGGGCGGACAGGGCTGGCACTGAAGCTTTCTTT.